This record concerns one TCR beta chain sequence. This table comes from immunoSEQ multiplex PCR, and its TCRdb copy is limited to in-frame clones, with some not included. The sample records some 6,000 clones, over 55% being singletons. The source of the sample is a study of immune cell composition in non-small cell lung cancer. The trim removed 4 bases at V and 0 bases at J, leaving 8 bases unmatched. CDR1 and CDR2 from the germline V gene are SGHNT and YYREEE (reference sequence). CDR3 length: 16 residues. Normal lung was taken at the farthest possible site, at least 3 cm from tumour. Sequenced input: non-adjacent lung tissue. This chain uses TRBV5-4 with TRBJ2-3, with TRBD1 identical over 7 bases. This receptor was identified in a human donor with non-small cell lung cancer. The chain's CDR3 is CASSNDRVRSTDTQYF. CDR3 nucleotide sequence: TGTGCCAGCAGCAATGACAGGGTACGGAGCACAGATACGCAGTATTTT.